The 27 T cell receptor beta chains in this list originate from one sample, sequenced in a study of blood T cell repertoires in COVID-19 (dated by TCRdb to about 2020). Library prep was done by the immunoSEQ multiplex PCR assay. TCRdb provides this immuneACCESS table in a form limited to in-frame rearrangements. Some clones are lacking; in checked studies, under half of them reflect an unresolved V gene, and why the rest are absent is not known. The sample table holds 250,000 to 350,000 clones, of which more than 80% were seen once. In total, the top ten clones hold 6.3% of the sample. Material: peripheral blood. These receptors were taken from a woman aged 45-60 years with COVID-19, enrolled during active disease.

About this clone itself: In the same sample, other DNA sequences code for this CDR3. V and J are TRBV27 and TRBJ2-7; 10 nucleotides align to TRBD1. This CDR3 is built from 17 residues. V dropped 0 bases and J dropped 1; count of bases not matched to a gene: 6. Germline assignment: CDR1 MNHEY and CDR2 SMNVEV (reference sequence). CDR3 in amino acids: CASSLSAPGQGSYEQYF. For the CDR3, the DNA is TGTGCCAGCAGTTTATCAGCTCCGGGACAGGGGTCCTACGAGCAGTACTTC.

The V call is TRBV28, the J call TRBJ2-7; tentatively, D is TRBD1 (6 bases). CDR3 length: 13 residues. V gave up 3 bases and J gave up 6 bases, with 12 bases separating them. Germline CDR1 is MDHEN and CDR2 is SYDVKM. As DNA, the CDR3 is TGTGCCAGCAGTTTTAAGGGGGTGGGCGAGCAGTACTTC. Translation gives CASSFKGVGEQYF.

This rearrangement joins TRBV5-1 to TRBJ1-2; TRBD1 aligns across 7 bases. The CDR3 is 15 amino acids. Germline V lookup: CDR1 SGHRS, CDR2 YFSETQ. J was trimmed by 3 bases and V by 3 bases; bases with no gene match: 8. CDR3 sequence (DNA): TGCGCCAGCAGCTCCGGACAGGAGATCTACTATGGCTACACCTTC. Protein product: CASSSGQEIYYGYTF.

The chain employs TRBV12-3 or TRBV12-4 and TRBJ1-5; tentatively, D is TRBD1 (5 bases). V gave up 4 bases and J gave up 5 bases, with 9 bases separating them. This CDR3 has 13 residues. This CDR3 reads CASSSRAYQPQHF. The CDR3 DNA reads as TGTGCCAGCAGTTCCAGGGCGTATCAGCCCCAGCATTTT.

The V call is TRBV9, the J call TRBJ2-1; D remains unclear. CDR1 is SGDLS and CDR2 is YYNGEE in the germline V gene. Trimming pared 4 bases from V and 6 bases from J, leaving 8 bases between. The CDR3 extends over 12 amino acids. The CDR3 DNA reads TGTGCCAGCAGCCGCCACGGCAATGAGCAGTTCTTC. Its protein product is CASSRHGNEQFF.

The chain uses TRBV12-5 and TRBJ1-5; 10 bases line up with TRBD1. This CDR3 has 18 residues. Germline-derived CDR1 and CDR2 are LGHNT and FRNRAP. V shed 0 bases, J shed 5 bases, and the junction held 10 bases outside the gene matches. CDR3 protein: CASGLVSVDRGRDQPQHF. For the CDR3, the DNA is TGTGCTAGTGGTTTGGTATCCGTAGACAGGGGGCGAGATCAGCCCCAGCATTTT.

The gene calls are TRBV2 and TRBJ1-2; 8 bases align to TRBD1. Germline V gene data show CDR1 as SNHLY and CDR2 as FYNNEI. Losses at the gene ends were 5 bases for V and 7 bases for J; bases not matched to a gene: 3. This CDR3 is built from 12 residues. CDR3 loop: CASSSGQGGYTF. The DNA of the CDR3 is TGTGCCAGCAGTAGTGGACAGGGTGGCTACACCTTC. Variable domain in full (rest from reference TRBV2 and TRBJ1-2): EPEVTQTPSHQVTQMGQEVILRCVPISNHLYFYWYRQILGQKVEFLVSFYNNEISEKSEIFDDQFSVERPDGSNFTLKIRSTKLEDSAMYFCASSSGQGGYTFGSGTRLTVV.

CDR3 sequence (DNA): TGTGCCAGCTGGGGACAGGGGTCCCACACCATATATTTT. The encoded protein is CASWGQGSHTIYF. The V gene is TRBV7-8, the J gene TRBJ1-3; 10 positions match TRBD1. J lost 8 bases, V lost 8 bases, and 6 bases had no gene match. Germline lookup yields CDR1 SGHVS and CDR2 FQNEAQ. The CDR3 sequence is 13 residues long.

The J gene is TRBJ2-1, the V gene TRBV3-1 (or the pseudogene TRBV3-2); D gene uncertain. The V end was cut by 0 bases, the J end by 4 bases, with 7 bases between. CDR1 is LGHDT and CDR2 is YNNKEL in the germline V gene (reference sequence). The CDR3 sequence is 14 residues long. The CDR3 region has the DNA TGTGCCAGCAGCCAAGACCCGGTTTACAATGAGCAGTTCTTC. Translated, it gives CASSQDPVYNEQFF.

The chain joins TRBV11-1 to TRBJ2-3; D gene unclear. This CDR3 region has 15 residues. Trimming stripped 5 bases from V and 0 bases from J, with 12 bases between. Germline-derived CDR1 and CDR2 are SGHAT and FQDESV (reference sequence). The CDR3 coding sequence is TGTGCCAGCAGCCCCTTAACGGTGAGCACAGATACGCAGTATTTT. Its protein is CASSPLTVSTDTQYF. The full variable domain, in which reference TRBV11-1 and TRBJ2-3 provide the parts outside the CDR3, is EAEVAQSPRYKITEKSQAVAFWCDPISGHATLYWYRQILGQGPELLVQFQDESVVDDSQLPKDRFSAERLKGVDSTLKIQPAELGDSAMYLCASSPLTVSTDTQYFGPGTRLTVL.

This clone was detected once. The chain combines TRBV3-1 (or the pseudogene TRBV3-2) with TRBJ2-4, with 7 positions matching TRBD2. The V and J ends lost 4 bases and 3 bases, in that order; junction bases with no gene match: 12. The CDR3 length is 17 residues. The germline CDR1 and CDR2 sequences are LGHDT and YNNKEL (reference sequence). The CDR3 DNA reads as TGTGCCAGCAGCCCCCTCGGCGGGGAGGGGTACAAAAACATTCAGTACTTC. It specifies CASSPLGGEGYKNIQYF.

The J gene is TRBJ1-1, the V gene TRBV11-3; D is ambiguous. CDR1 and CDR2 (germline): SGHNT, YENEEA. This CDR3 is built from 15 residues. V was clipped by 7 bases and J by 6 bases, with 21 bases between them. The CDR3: CASKNPGNLVSEAFF. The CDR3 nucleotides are TGTGCCAGCAAAAACCCAGGCAATTTGGTTTCTGAAGCTTTCTTT.

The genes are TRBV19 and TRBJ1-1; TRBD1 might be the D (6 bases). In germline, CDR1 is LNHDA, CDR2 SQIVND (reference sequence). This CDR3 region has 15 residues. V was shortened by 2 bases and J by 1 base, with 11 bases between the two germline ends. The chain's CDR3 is CASSITGRENTEAFF. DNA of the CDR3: TGTGCCAGTAGTATAACAGGGAGGGAGAACACTGAAGCTTTCTTT.

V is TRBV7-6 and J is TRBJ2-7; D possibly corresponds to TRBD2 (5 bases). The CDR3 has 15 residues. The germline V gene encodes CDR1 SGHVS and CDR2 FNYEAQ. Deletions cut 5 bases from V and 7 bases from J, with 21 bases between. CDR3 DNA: TGTGCCAGCAGCCCGTTTGAGGGTTTGCAGGATGAGCAGTACTTC. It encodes CASSPFEGLQDEQYF.

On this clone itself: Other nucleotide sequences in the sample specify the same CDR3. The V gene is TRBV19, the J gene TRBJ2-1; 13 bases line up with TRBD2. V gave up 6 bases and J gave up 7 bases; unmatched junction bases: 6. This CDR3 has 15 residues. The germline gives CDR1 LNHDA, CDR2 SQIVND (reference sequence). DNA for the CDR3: TGTGCCAGTAGCCTGACTAGCGGGAGGAATAATGAGCAGTTCTTC. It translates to CASSLTSGRNNEQFF.

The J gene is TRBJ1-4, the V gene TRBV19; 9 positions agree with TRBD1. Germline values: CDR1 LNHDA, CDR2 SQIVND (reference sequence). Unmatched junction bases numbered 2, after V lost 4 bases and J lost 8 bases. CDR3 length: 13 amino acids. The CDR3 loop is CASSRDREEKLFF. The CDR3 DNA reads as TGTGCCAGTAGTAGGGACAGGGAAGAAAAACTGTTTTTT.

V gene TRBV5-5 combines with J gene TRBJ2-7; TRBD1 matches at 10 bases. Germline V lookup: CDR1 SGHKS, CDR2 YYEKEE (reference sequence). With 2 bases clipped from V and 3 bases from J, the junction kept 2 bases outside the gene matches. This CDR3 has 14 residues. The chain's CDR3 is CASSLGQGDYEQYF. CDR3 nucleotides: TGTGCCAGCAGCTTAGGACAGGGGGACTACGAGCAGTACTTC.

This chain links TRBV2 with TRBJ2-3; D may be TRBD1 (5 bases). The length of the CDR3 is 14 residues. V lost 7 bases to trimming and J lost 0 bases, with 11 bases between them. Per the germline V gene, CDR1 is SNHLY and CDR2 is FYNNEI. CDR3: CASIRTRSTDTQYF. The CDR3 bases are TGTGCCAGCATACGGACACGAAGCACAGATACGCAGTATTTT.

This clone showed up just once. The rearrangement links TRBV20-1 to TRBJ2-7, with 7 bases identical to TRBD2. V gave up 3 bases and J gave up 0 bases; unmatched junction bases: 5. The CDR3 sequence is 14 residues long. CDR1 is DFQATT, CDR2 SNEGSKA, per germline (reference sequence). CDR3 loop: CSASSLAASYEQYF. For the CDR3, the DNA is TGCAGTGCTAGTTCCCTAGCGGCCTCCTACGAGCAGTACTTC.

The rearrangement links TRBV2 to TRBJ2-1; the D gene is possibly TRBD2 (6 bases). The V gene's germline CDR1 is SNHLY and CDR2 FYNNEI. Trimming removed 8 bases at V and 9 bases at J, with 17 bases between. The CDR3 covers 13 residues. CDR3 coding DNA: TGTGCCAGCTGTGCAGTGAAGGGAGGTGAGCAGTTCTTC. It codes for CASCAVKGGEQFF.

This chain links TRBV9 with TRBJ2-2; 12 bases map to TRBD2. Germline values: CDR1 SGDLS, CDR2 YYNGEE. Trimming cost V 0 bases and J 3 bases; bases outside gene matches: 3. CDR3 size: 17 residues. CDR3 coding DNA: TGTGCCAGCAGCGTAGGTCTAGCGGGAGGGTACACCGGGGAGCTGTTTTTT. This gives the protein CASSVGLAGGYTGELFF.

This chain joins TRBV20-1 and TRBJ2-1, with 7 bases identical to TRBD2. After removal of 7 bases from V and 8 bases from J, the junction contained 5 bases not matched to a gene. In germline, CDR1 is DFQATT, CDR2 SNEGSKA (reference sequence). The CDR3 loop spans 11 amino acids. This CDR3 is CSETSMDEQFF. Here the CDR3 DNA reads TGCAGTGAGACTAGCATGGATGAGCAGTTCTTC.

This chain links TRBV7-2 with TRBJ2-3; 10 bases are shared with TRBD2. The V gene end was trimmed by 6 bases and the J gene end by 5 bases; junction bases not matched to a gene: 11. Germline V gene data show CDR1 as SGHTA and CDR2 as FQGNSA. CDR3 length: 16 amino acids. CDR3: CASSSVAGGGEDTQYF. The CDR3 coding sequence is TGTGCCAGCAGTAGTGTAGCGGGAGGTGGTGAAGATACGCAGTATTTT.

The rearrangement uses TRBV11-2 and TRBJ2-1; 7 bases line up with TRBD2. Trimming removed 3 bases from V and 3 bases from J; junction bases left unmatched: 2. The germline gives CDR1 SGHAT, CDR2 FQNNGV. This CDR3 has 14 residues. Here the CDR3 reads CASSLGGSYNEQFF. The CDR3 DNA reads TGTGCCAGCAGCTTGGGGGGGAGCTACAATGAGCAGTTCTTC.

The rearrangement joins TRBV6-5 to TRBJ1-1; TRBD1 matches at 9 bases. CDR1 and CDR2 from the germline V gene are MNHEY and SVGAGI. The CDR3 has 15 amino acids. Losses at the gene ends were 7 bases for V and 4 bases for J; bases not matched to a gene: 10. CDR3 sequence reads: CASISTGGGLTEAFF. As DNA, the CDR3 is TGTGCCAGCATCAGCACAGGGGGCGGCCTCACTGAAGCTTTCTTT.

CDR3 in DNA: TGTGCCAGCAGAACAGCTTCGCCCTACAATGAGCAGTTCTTC. It codes for CASRTASPYNEQFF. This sequence joins TRBV7-9 and TRBJ2-1; D ambiguous. Per the germline V gene, CDR1 is SEHNR and CDR2 is FQNEAQ (reference sequence). This CDR3 spans 14 amino acids. Between the trimmed V and J ends, which lost 6 bases and 2 bases, there was a span of 11 bases.

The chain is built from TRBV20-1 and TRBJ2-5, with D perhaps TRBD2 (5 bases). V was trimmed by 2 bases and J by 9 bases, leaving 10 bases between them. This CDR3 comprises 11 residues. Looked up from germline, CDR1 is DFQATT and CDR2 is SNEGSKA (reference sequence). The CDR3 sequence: CSARYRESQYF. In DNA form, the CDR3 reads TGCAGTGCTAGATATAGGGAGTCCCAGTACTTC.